Following are 9 T cell receptor beta chains from one sample sequenced in a study of early T cells in non-severe SARS-CoV-2 infection. TCRdb re-called the 5' RACE reads with MiXCR, one entry per CDR3 protein. The sample has about 80,000 distinct CDR3 sequences, 12% seen once. The source material was whole blood, sampled at baseline. Receptor source: an adult who was a healthcare worker with PCR-confirmed SARS-CoV-2 infection or an uninfected control (not recorded which). The donor label of this sample is uncertain.

This clonotype was counted a few times. The chain recombines TRBV20-1 with TRBJ1-1; TRBD1 matches at 9 bases. Trimming at V came to 6 bases and at J to 2 bases, leaving 7 bases not matched to a gene. Germline CDR1 is DFQATT and CDR2 is SNEGSKA (reference sequence). The CDR3 totals 14 residues. As DNA, the CDR3 is TGCAGTGCGAGGGACAGGGTCGGTAACACTGAAGCTTTCTTT. This codes for CSARDRVGNTEAFF.

This clonotype was seen only a few times. The chain combines TRBV5-1 with TRBJ2-2; TRBD2 aligns across 11 bases. The CDR3 is 15 amino acids. The J segment lost 4 bases and the V segment lost 4 bases, leaving 3 bases of the junction unmatched. Germline CDR1 is SGHRS and CDR2 is YFSETQ. The CDR3 DNA reads as TGCGCCAGCAGCGTGACTAGCGGGGCCACCGGGGAGCTGTTTTTT. Its protein product is CASSVTSGATGELFF. The full variable domain, completed using reference TRBV5-1 and TRBJ2-2, is KAGVTQTPRYLIKTRGQQVTLSCSPISGHRSVSWYQQTPGQGLQFLFEYFSETQRNKGNFPGRFSGRQFSNSRSEMNVSTLELGDSALYLCASSVTSGATGELFFGEGSRLTVL.

This clonotype appeared many times. The gene calls are TRBV19 and TRBJ1-2; D unresolved. The CDR3 covers 16 residues. The germline V gene has CDR1 LNHDA and CDR2 SQIVND (reference sequence). The ends were cut back, 5 bases at V and 0 bases at J, with 16 bases in the middle. The CDR3 reads CASSPTGVKSNYGYTF. CDR3 bases: TGTGCCAGTAGTCCCACTGGAGTGAAATCTAACTATGGCTACACCTTC.

This chain connects TRBV19 to TRBJ2-1; no clear D. V was shortened by 3 bases and J by 0 bases, with 9 bases between the two germline ends. CDR1 LNHDA and CDR2 SQIVND come from the germline V gene (reference sequence). This CDR3 has 15 amino acids. CDR3 coding DNA: TGTGCCAGTAGTATGGACCGGAGCTCCTACAATGAGCAGTTCTTC. This translates into CASSMDRSSYNEQFF.

This clonotype has at least ten counts. The genes are TRBV7-2 and TRBJ2-5; no definite D call. The germline gives CDR1 SGHTA, CDR2 FQGNSA. Trimming shortened V by 2 bases and J by 0 bases, and 4 bases separated the two germline ends. This CDR3 region has 13 residues. CDR3 loop: CASSLSYQETQYF. The CDR3 DNA follows: TGTGCCAGCAGCTTATCGTACCAAGAGACCCAGTACTTC.

This clonotype came up a few times. This chain connects TRBV27 to TRBJ2-7; no clear D gene. The CDR3 covers 15 residues. V was clipped by 0 bases and J by 0 bases, with 9 bases between them. Germline V gene data show CDR1 as MNHEY and CDR2 as SMNVEV (reference sequence). CDR3 sequence (DNA): TGTGCCAGCAGTTTATCGTACTCGAGCTCCTACGAGCAGTACTTC. It translates to CASSLSYSSSYEQYF.

The sample holds many counts of this clonotype. The chain carries TRBV4-3 and TRBJ2-7; 9 bases agree with TRBD1. Germline CDR1 is LGHNA and CDR2 is YSLEER. Trimming took 1 base from V and 6 from J; bases not matched to a gene: 4. The CDR3 length is 14 residues. CDR3 nucleotides: TGCGCCAGCAGCCAAGCTACAGGGGGCCGCGAGCAGTACTTC. Translation gives CASSQATGGREQYF.

V and J are TRBV10-3 and TRBJ2-7, with 7 bases that match TRBD1. V lost 6 bases and J lost 1; bases outside the gene matches: 3. The germline V gene has CDR1 ENHRY and CDR2 SYGVKD. The CDR3 consists of 13 residues. The chain's CDR3 is CAISGQDSYEQYF. The CDR3 DNA sequence: TGTGCCATCAGCGGACAGGATTCCTACGAGCAGTACTTC.

The chain joins TRBV20-1 to TRBJ2-1; tentatively, D is TRBD2 (5 bases). Germline CDR1 reads DFQATT; CDR2 reads SNEGSKA (reference sequence). CDR3 length equals 18 residues. The ends were cut back, 0 bases at V and 3 bases at J, with 21 bases in the middle. The CDR3 DNA sequence: TGCAGTGCTAGAGATCTTCAAGACCGGACTGGTCACTACAATGAGCAGTTCTTC. The encoded protein is CSARDLQDRTGHYNEQFF.